A single T cell receptor (beta chain) is shown here with its context. These data are taken from a study of OX40 agonist ivuxolimab in advanced cancers. Looking at the study overall: Allowance was made for prior anti-PD-1, anti-PD-L1 or anti-CTLA-4 therapy, and around 44% had some.

The data were produced by immunoSEQ multiplex PCR, yet TCRdb's version contains in-frame clones alone and is incomplete. The sample yields around 40,000 clones, roughly 90% seen once. The investigators sampled blood at baseline, at cycle 4 day 1, and at cycle 7 day 1. Looked up from germline, CDR1 is LGHNA and CDR2 is YNFKEQ. The CDR3 runs 15 residues. Trimming took off 2 bases at V and 1 base at J, with 9 bases between the two ends. This clonotype was sampled from an adult with an advanced solid tumor such as melanoma, head and neck, liver or kidney cancer. The V and J genes are TRBV4-2 and TRBJ1-5, with unresolved D. The sample consisted of CD4+ or CD8+ T cells sorted from blood, taken in a trial of the OX40 agonist ivuxolimab. As DNA, the CDR3 is TGTGCCAGCAGCCAAATGGGAGAGAGCAATCAGCCCCAGCATTTT. Protein sequence: CASSQMGESNQPQHF.